This T cell receptor (beta chain) was profiled in a study of cytomegalovirus exposure and HLA in healthy donors. Study-level results: Among TCR sequences, most were rare, though some public TCRs appeared in many donors.

Sequenced by immunoSEQ multiplex PCR; TCRdb stores in-frame clones only, minus some. The sample shows some 350,000 clones, 87% of them seen only once. These donors were members of the roughly 120-subject validation cohort, a group separate from the roughly 670-subject first cohort. Remarks on this clone: Its antigen is unknown.

Between the trimmed V and J ends, which lost 5 bases and 3 bases, there was a span of 9 bases. This CDR3 has 12 residues. The germline V gene encodes CDR1 SGHRS and CDR2 YFSETQ. This chain connects TRBV5-1 to TRBJ2-7; D not certain. Sequenced: PBMCs. The TCR was taken from a young woman in good health and CMV-seropositive. CDR3 amino acids: CASRSDLYEQYF. The CDR3 DNA is TGCGCCAGCAGATCGGACCTCTACGAGCAGTACTTC.